Listed below are T cell receptor beta chains from one sample, sequenced in a study of blood T cell repertoires in COVID-19. Here immunoSEQ multiplex PCR was the method, and the copy in TCRdb shows in-frame clones only, minus some. The sample consists of hundreds of thousands of clones, around 83% of them appearing once. The sequenced sample was PBMCs or T cells enriched from blood (not recorded which). All receptors come from a man aged 40-49 years who had been exposed to COVID-19. Both conserved end residues are part of each CDR3. Each record gives: J gene, V gene, clone size, D gene, CDR3 DNA, CDR3 protein. The D gene is left open where the match is weak. Not every row has a clone size; where given, it reads once, few, many or a size class.

TRBJ2-5,TRBV15,-,TRBD2,TGTGCCACCTTTAATGGGAGGGCCCGTGAGACCCAGTACTTC,CATFNGRARETQYF
TRBJ1-4,TRBV7-2,-,-,TGTGCCAGCAGTCGCACCTTAGGACGACCGGGGGAAAAACTGTTTTTT,CASSRTLGRPGEKLFF
TRBJ1-5,TRBV30,-,-,TGTGCCTGGAGTGCTAACAATCAGCCCCAGCATTTT,CAWSANNQPQHF
TRBJ1-2,TRBV19,-,-,TGTGCCAGCCGGCGGGGGCACCCCTATGGCTACACCTTC,CASRRGHPYGYTF
TRBJ2-4,TRBV5-4,-,-,TGTGCCAGCAGCCGGGGGGCTGAAAACATTCAGTACTTC,CASSRGAENIQYF
TRBJ2-3,TRBV5-1,-,-,TGCGCCAGCAGCTTGGATGAGGGTACGCAGTATTTT,CASSLDEGTQYF
TRBJ2-5,TRBV20-1,-,TRBD2,TGCAGTGCTAGTGGGGGAGCGGGAAGGGGAGAGACCCAGTACTTC,CSASGGAGRGETQYF
TRBJ2-5,TRBV7-9,-,TRBD2,TGTGCCAGCAGCTTAGGTGCTAGCGGGAGAGAGACCCAGTACTTC,CASSLGASGRETQYF
TRBJ1-4,TRBV28,-,-,TGTGCATACAGGGCTGGTGAAAAACTGTTTTTT,CAYRAGEKLFF
TRBJ2-5,TRBV30,many,TRBD2,TGTGCCTGGAGTGTTGGTGGCGCGGGAGGGACCCAGTACTTC,CAWSVGGAGGTQYF
TRBJ1-6,TRBV12-3/TRBV12-4,-,TRBD1,TGTGCCAGCACCGACAGGGCTTCACCCCTCCACTTT,CASTDRASPLHF
TRBJ2-7,TRBV27,-,TRBD2,TGTGCCAGTACCATGCTAGCGGGAGGTGAGCAGTACTTC,CASTMLAGGEQYF
TRBJ2-5,TRBV30,-,-,TGTGCCTGGGACTTAGGTTCAGAGACCCAGTACTTC,CAWDLGSETQYF
TRBJ2-7,TRBV30,-,TRBD2,TGTGCCTGGACCTCAAATAGCGGGATCTACGAGCAGTACTTC,CAWTSNSGIYEQYF
TRBJ1-3,TRBV5-1,few,-,TGCGCCAGCAGCTTGACCAGACAGGTAGACTCTGGAAACACCATATATTTT,CASSLTRQVDSGNTIYF
TRBJ2-7,TRBV5-1,-,-,TGCGCCAGCAGCTTCCGGACGGATGGGGGGACCTACGAGCAGTACTTC,CASSFRTDGGTYEQYF
TRBJ2-1,TRBV5-1,-,TRBD2,TGCGCCAGCGGCGAAGGACTAGCGGGGAACAATGAGCAGTTCTTC,CASGEGLAGNNEQFF
TRBJ2-7,TRBV19,-,-,TGTGCCAGTAGAGAGCGGGCCTCCTACGAGCAGTACTTC,CASRERASYEQYF
TRBJ1-6,TRBV7-9,-,TRBD1,TGTGCCAGCAGCTTAGGGCCCCAGGGGGCGCATTCACCCCTCCACTTT,CASSLGPQGAHSPLHF
TRBJ2-5,TRBV15,-,TRBD2,TGTGCCACCAGCACAGGTTTCGGGGGGAGAGGAGAGACCCAGTACTTC,CATSTGFGGRGETQYF
TRBJ1-1,TRBV11-2,once,TRBD1,TGTGCCAGCAGCTTAGAACGGACAGGGGGATCCGCTTTCTTT,CASSLERTGGSAFF
TRBJ1-1,TRBV5-1,-,-,TGCGCCAGCAGCGAACAACCGGGGTTGTGGAACACTGAAGCTTTCTTT,CASSEQPGLWNTEAFF
TRBJ2-7,TRBV7-8,once,TRBD1,TGTGCCAGCAGCCGGGGCGGACAGGGGGCCGGGGAGCAGTACTTC,CASSRGGQGAGEQYF
TRBJ2-3,TRBV27,-,-,TGTGCCAGCAGTGCCTTGGCGGGACGCCCCACAGATACGCAGTATTTT,CASSALAGRPTDTQYF
TRBJ2-7,TRBV5-1,-,TRBD1,TGCGCCACCTGCCCCACAGGGGACCTATACGAGCAGTACTTC,CATCPTGDLYEQYF
TRBJ2-2,TRBV5-1,-,-,TGCGCCAGCAGCCTCCCCACAGGGCCCGGGGAGCTGTTTTTT,CASSLPTGPGELFF
TRBJ2-1,TRBV5-1,-,-,TGCGCCAGCAGCTACGCGGGACCCAAGACCAATGAGCAGTTCTTC,CASSYAGPKTNEQFF
TRBJ1-1,TRBV6-5,-,-,TGTGCCAGCAGTTACCCAAACACTGAAGCTTTCTTT,CASSYPNTEAFF
TRBJ2-1,TRBV7-7,-,TRBD2,TGTGCTAGCAGCTCTGGGAGGGCCCTAATCAATGAGCAGTTCTTC,CASSSGRALINEQFF